The 8 T cell receptor beta chains listed next were all sequenced from one sample in a study of T cells after yellow fever vaccination. TCRdb recomputed calls from the 5' RACE reads with MiXCR, one row per CDR3 protein. Among 250,000 to 400,000 distinct CDR3 sequences listed, 3.5% to 4.5% were seen once. The sequencing used PBMCs, collected 15 days after the yellow fever booster vaccination. The source is a man aged 18 to 29 who received the YFV17D yellow fever vaccine.

This clonotype was seen more than once but under ten times. The chain couples TRBV12-5 to TRBJ2-2, with 8 bases matching TRBD1. Germline trimming cut 2 bases from V and 2 bases from J; bases unmatched to any gene: 16. Germline assignment: CDR1 LGHNT and CDR2 FRNRAP. There are 20 residues in the CDR3. The CDR3 DNA sequence: TGTGCTAGTGGTTTGCTTTTATCCGGGACAGGAAACTCTAACACCGGGGAGCTGTTTTTT. It codes for CASGLLLSGTGNSNTGELFF.

This clonotype was detected many times. The chain joins TRBV4-1 to TRBJ2-7, with D possibly TRBD1 on 5 matching bases. With 4 bases removed from V and 1 base from J, the gap between germline ends came to 8 bases. CDR1 and CDR2 (germline): MGHRA, YSYEKL. The CDR3 runs to 13 residues. The CDR3 DNA sequence: TGCGCCAGCAGCCGGACATTGTCCTACGAGCAGTACTTC. Translated, it gives CASSRTLSYEQYF.

This clonotype was seen ten or more times. The chain is built from TRBV6-2 or TRBV6-3 and TRBJ2-7; 7 positions match TRBD1. Trimming removed 6 bases from V and 2 bases from J; junction bases left unmatched: 13. The CDR3 totals 16 residues. Germline CDR1 reads MNHEY; CDR2 reads SVGEGT. The CDR3 region is CASSSIPGQSTYEQYV. The CDR3 coding sequence is TGTGCCAGCAGCTCGATCCCGGGACAGTCCACCTACGAGCAGTACGTC.

In its sample, this clonotype was seen a few times. The J gene is TRBJ1-1, the V gene TRBV10-3; D call uncertain. Trimming cost V 6 bases and J 5 bases, with 13 bases left between them. The CDR3 runs to 13 residues. Germline V gene lookup returns CDR1 ENHRY and CDR2 SYGVKD. The CDR3 DNA reads as TGTGCCATCAGCCCACTTTCCCGAACTGAAGCTTTCTTT. As protein: CAISPLSRTEAFF.

The rearrangement uses TRBV6-5 and TRBJ1-5; D unclear. Germline lookup yields CDR1 MNHEY and CDR2 SVGAGI. The CDR3 is 15 amino acids. V was trimmed by 4 bases and J by 2 bases, leaving 12 bases between them. The CDR3 here is CASSSNSRGNQPQHF. Here the CDR3 DNA reads TGTGCCAGCAGTTCCAATAGTAGGGGCAATCAGCCCCAGCATTTT.

This clonotype was found many times. CDR3 loop: CASSLELSRGCTDTQYF. In nucleotides, the CDR3 is TGTGCCAGCAGCTTAGAGCTCAGTCGCGGGTGCACAGATACGCAGTATTTT. The V and J genes are TRBV11-2 and TRBJ2-3, with a tentative D call TRBD2 (5 bases). Per the germline V gene, CDR1 is SGHAT and CDR2 is FQNNGV. Trimming pared 0 bases from V and 1 base from J, leaving 14 bases between. The CDR3 length is 17 residues.

This clonotype occurred many times. V and J are TRBV6-1 and TRBJ1-2; D ambiguous. CDR1 is MNHNS, CDR2 SASEGT, per germline. The CDR3 has 12 residues. The V and J ends lost 6 bases and 7 bases respectively, with 12 bases between them. The CDR3 sequence is CASSPPTGGYTF. CDR3 DNA sequence: TGTGCCAGCAGCCCCCCGACGGGTGGCTACACCTTC.

There are many counts of this clonotype. The chain is built from TRBV6-2 or TRBV6-3 and TRBJ1-1, with 11 positions matching TRBD1. Trimming took 8 bases from V and 7 from J; bases not matched to a gene: 3. There are 12 residues in the CDR3. Germline values: CDR1 MNHEY, CDR2 SVGEGT. The CDR3 sequence: CASSGQGDEAFF. For the CDR3, the DNA is TGTGCCAGCTCGGGACAGGGGGATGAAGCTTTCTTT.